This T cell receptor (beta chain) came from a study of cytomegalovirus exposure and HLA in healthy donors. The PCR made use of 60 Vbeta and 13 Jbeta primers. Only in-frame clones appear in the TCRdb table, and some are missing; sequencing was by immunoSEQ multiplex PCR. The sample has 180,000 or so clones, roughly 80% seen once. The sequence derives from a woman in her forties in good health and CMV-seropositive. Sequencing was performed on PBMCs.

CDR3 amino acids: CSVEGQVYNEQFF. The CDR3 nucleotides are TGCAGCGTTGAAGGACAGGTCTACAATGAGCAGTTCTTC. The chain carries TRBV29-1 and TRBJ2-1; tentative D call: TRBD1 (6 bases). CDR1 and CDR2 (germline): SQVTM, ANQGSEA. Trimming took off 1 base at V and 3 bases at J, with 7 bases between the two ends. The CDR3 runs 13 residues.